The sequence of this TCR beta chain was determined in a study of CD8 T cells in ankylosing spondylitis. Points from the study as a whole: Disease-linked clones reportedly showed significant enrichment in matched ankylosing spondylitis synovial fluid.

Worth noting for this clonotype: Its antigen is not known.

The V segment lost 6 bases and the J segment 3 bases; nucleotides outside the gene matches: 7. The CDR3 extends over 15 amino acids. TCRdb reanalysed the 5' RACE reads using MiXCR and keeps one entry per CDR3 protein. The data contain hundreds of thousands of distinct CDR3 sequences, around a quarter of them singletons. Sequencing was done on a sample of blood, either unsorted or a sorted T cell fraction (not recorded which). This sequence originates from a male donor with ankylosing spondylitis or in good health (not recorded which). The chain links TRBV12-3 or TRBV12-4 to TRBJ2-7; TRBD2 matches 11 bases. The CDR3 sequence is CASSVAGGRGYEQYF. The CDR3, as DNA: TGTGCCAGCAGCGTAGCGGGAGGGAGGGGCTACGAGCAGTACTTC.